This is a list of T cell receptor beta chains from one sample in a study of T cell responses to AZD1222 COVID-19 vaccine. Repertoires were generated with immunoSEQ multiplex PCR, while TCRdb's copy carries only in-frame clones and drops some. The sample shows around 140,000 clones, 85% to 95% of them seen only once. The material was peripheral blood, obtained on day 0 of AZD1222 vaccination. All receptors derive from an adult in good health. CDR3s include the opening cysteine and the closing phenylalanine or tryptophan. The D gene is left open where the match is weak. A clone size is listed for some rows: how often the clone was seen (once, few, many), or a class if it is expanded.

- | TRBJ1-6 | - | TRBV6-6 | CASRPVQGRDSPLHF | TGTGCCAGCAGGCCAGTCCAGGGGCGGGATTCACCCCTCCACTTT
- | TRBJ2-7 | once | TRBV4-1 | CASSPSPVHSIYEQYF | TGCGCCAGCAGCCCCTCACCCGTCCATTCCATCTACGAGCAGTACTTC
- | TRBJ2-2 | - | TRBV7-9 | CASSFGSGELFF | TGTGCCAGCAGCTTTGGGTCCGGGGAGCTGTTTTTT
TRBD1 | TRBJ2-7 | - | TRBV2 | CASSGTGGSNYEQYF | TGTGCCAGCAGTGGAACAGGGGGTTCTAACTACGAGCAGTACTTC
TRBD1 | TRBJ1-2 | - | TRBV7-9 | CASSLAQGAHGYTF | TGTGCCAGCAGCTTAGCCCAGGGGGCACATGGCTACACCTTC
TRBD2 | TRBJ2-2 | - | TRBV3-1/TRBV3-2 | CASSQTSGGAGELFF | TGTGCCAGCAGCCAAACTAGCGGGGGGGCCGGGGAGCTGTTTTTT
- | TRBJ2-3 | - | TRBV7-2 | CASSPWGNTDTQYF | TGTGCCAGCAGCCCTTGGGGGAACACAGATACGCAGTATTTT
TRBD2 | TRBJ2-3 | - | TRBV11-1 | CASSHRGGTDTQYF | TGTGCCAGCAGCCACCGGGGGGGCACAGATACGCAGTATTTT
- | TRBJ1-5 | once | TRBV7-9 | CASSLEAGRPQHF | TGTGCCAGCAGCTTAGAGGCAGGACGGCCCCAGCATTTT
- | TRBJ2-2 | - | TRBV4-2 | CASSGLAVNTGELFF | TGTGCCAGCAGCGGATTAGCGGTGAACACCGGGGAGCTGTTTTTT
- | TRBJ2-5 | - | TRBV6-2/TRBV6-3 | CASSKLHLGRETQYF | TGTGCCAGCAGTAAGCTCCACCTAGGCCGGGAGACCCAGTACTTC
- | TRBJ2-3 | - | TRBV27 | CASSLLSHEGITDTQYF | TGTGCCAGCAGTTTATTAAGTCACGAAGGCATCACAGATACGCAGTATTTT
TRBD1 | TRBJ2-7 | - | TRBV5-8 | CASSFRLGSGQGAYEQYF | TGTGCCAGCAGCTTCAGATTAGGATCGGGCCAGGGGGCCTACGAGCAGTACTTC
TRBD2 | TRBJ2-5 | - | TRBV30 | CAWNPSGAETQYF | TGTGCCTGGAACCCCAGCGGGGCGGAGACCCAGTACTTC
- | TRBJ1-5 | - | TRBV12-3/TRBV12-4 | CASSPSTHRRHF | TGTGCCAGCAGCCCCAGCACACACCGCCGGCATTTT
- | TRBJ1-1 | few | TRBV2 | CASSESGVLNTEAFF | TGTGCCAGCAGTGAAAGTGGGGTTTTGAACACTGAAGCTTTCTTT
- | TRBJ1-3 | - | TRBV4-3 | CASSRAQGSGNTIYF | TGCGCCAGCAGCCGAGCACAGGGCTCTGGAAACACCATATATTTT
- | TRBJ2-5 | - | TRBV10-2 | CASRAVEETQYF | TGCGCCAGCAGGGCGGTAGAGGAGACCCAGTACTTC
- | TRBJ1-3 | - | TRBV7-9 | CASSFGSAGGNTIYF | TGTGCCAGCAGTTTCGGGTCCGCGGGTGGAAACACCATATATTTT
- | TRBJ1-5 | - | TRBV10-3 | CATEPGNYSNQPQHF | TGTGCCACCGAGCCAGGGAACTATAGCAATCAGCCCCAGCATTTT
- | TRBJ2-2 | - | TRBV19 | CASSIYSVRPTNTGELFF | TGTGCCAGTAGTATATATTCGGTGAGGCCAACGAACACCGGGGAGCTGTTTTTT
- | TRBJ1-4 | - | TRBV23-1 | CASSRENPTTNEKLFF | TGCGCCAGCAGTCGAGAGAACCCCACAACTAATGAAAAACTGTTTTTT
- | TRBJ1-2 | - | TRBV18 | CASSPLQARNYGYTF | TGTGCCAGCTCACCACTGCAAGCCAGGAACTATGGCTACACCTTC
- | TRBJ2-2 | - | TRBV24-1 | CATSDPGTPNTGELFF | TGTGCCACCAGTGATCCGGGCACCCCGAACACCGGGGAGCTGTTTTTT
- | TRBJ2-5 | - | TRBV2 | CASERTLGRAVGTQYF | TGTGCCAGCGAGCGGACCCTGGGTCGGGCGGTTGGGACCCAGTACTTC
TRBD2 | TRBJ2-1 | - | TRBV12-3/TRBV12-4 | CASSYGLDNEQFF | TGTGCCAGCAGTTACGGACTAGACAATGAGCAGTTCTTC
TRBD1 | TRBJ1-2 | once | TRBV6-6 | CASSPIQTGGGYGYTF | TGTGCCAGCAGTCCTATCCAGACAGGGGGCGGATATGGCTACACCTTC
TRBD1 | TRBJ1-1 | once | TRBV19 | CASSIGDRVTEAFF | TGTGCCAGTAGTATCGGGGACAGGGTAACTGAAGCTTTCTTT
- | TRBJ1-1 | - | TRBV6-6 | CASSPKAGAGMNTEAFF | TGTGCCAGCAGTCCTAAAGCAGGGGCAGGAATGAACACTGAAGCTTTCTTT
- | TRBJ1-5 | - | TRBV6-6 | CASRGEGQPQHF | TGTGCCAGCAGAGGGGAGGGGCAGCCCCAGCATTTT
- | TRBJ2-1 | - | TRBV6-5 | CAILEPTFNEQFF | TGTGCCATCCTGGAACCCACTTTCAATGAGCAGTTCTTC
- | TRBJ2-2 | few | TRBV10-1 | CASSDLTGELFF | TGCGCCAGCAGCGATCTCACCGGGGAGCTGTTTTTT
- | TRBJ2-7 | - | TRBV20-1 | CSASKGSYEQYF | TGCAGTGCTAGTAAGGGCTCCTACGAGCAGTACTTC
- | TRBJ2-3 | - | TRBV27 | CASRLAGAPTDTQYF | TGTGCCAGCAGATTGGCGGGGGCACCCACAGATACGCAGTATTTT
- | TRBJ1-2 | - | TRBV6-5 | CASSYRTVGGNYGYTF | TGTGCCAGCAGTTACAGGACGGTTGGCGGAAACTATGGCTACACCTTC
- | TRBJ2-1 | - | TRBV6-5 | CASKRGRGNEQFF | TGTGCCAGCAAGAGGGGACGGGGGAATGAGCAGTTCTTC
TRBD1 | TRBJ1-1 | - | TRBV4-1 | CASSQDPGQLNTEAFF | TGCGCCAGCAGCCAAGATCCGGGACAGCTGAACACTGAAGCTTTCTTT
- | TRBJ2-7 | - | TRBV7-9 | CASGQRNYEQYF | TGTGCCAGCGGACAGAGAAACTACGAGCAGTACTTC
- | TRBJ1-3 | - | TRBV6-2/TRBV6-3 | CASSYQGYSGNTIYF | TGTGCCAGCAGTTACCAGGGGTACTCTGGAAACACCATATATTTT
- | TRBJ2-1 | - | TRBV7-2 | CASSAADTEYNEQFF | TGTGCCAGCAGCGCAGCGGACACTGAATACAATGAGCAGTTCTTC
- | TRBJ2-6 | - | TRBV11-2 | CASSLDPLQWANVLTF | TGTGCCAGCAGCTTAGATCCCCTGCAATGGGCCAACGTCCTGACTTTC
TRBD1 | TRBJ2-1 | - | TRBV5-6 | CASSLGQGSGEQFF | TGTGCCAGCAGCTTGGGACAGGGGAGCGGTGAGCAGTTCTTC
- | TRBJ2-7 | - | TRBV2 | CASVSWLRTYEQYF | TGTGCCAGCGTTTCCTGGCTCAGGACCTACGAGCAGTACTTC
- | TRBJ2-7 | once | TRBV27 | CASSFLGDEQYF | TGTGCCAGCAGTTTTTTAGGGGACGAGCAGTACTTC
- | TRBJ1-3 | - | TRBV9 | CASSVGGAVSGNTIYF | TGTGCCAGCAGCGTAGGGGGTGCGGTCTCTGGAAACACCATATATTTT
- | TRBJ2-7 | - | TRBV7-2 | CASSMGTAGPYEQYF | TGTGCCAGCAGCATGGGGACAGCGGGCCCCTACGAGCAGTACTTC
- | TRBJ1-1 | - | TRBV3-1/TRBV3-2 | CASSPYGVREAFF | TGTGCCAGCAGCCCATACGGGGTCAGGGAAGCTTTCTTT
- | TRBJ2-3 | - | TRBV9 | CASSAEAENTDTQYF | TGTGCCAGCAGCGCCGAGGCGGAAAACACAGATACGCAGTATTTT
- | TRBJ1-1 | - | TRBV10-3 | CAFRQWENTEAFF | TGTGCCTTCCGTCAGTGGGAGAACACTGAAGCTTTCTTT
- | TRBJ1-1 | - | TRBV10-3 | CAISEGEALTFF | TGTGCCATCAGTGAAGGGGAGGCCCTGACTTTCTTT
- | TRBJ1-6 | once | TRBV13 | CASSSGTPSSPLHF | TGTGCCAGCAGTTCCGGGACACCCTCCTCGCCCCTCCACTTT
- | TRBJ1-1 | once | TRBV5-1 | CASSLGGGSGTEAFF | TGCGCCAGCAGTCTGGGGGGCGGTTCGGGCACTGAAGCTTTCTTT
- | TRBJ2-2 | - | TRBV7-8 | CASSLRNPTGELFF | TGTGCCAGCAGCTTAAGGAATCCCACCGGGGAGCTGTTTTTT
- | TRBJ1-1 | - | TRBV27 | CASSLSGSKGEAFF | TGTGCCAGCAGTTTATCCGGCTCCAAGGGTGAAGCTTTCTTT
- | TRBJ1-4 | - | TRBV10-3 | CAISESGWQRPNEKLFF | TGTGCCATCAGTGAGTCGGGCTGGCAGCGCCCTAATGAAAAACTGTTTTTT
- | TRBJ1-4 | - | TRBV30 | CAWSVGGTNEKLFF | TGTGCCTGGAGTGTAGGCGGCACCAATGAAAAACTGTTTTTT
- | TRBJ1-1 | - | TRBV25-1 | CASRVSGTEAFF | TGTGCCAGCAGGGTCAGTGGCACTGAAGCTTTCTTT